These 8 T cell receptor beta chains were sequenced from one sample in a study of T cell clonality in common variable immunodeficiency. Points from the study as a whole: In common variable immunodeficiency, TCR beta chains reportedly carried fewer deletions and N-nucleotide insertions.

These receptors' targets are unknown. Produced via immunoSEQ multiplex PCR; TCRdb's table is partial and in-frame only. The sample includes approximately 20,000 clones, none of them occurring once. Sequencing used peripheral blood mononuclear cells. The origin of the receptors is a human donor with common variable immunodeficiency.

Many counts were recorded for this clone. The CDR3 extends 3 residues past the end of the read, so its final part is completed from the germline J gene. V is TRBV2 and J is TRBJ1-1; D not resolved. Looked up from germline, CDR1 is SNHLY and CDR2 is FYNNEI. This CDR3 contains 13 residues. The covered CDR3 bases are TGTGCCAGCAGTACCGGGTCGGGGAGAGAA. Translation gives CASSTGSGRE. The entire CDR3 protein is CASSTGSGREAFF.

This clone came up many times. The read halts 3 residues ahead of the CDR3 end, with the missing end drawn from the germline J gene. V is TRBV30 and J is TRBJ2-5, with 7 bases that match TRBD1. With V trimmed by 3 bases and J by 4 bases, 5 bases remained unmatched. This CDR3 is 13 amino acids long. From germline, CDR1 is GTSNPN and CDR2 SVGIG (reference sequence). CDR3 bases read: TGTGCCTGGAGCGCCGACAGGGCAGAGACC. It encodes CAWSADRAET. The whole CDR3 protein reads CAWSADRAETQYF.

This clone was counted many times. The sequenced fragment ends 3 residues before the CDR3 boundary, so the rest is inferred from the germline J gene. The chain combines TRBV6-2 or TRBV6-3 with TRBJ1-1; TRBD1 agrees at 9 bases. The CDR3 covers 16 residues. Germline CDR1 MNHEY, CDR2 SVGEGT. The ends lost 2 bases at V and 4 bases at J; junction bases unmatched: 8. The CDR3 is CASSYPSTGGVTEAFF. The part of the CDR3 DNA that was read is TGTGCCAGCAGTTACCCTTCGACAGGGGGGGTCACTGAA.

This clone was counted ten times or more. The read ends 3 residues early relative to the CDR3; the germline J gene fills the gap. V and J are TRBV7-7 and TRBJ2-6; perhaps TRBD2 as D (5 bases). Germline lookup yields CDR1 SSHAT and CDR2 FNYEAQ (reference sequence). The CDR3 has 15 residues. With 5 bases removed from V and 2 bases from J, the gap between germline ends came to 10 bases. CDR3 DNA, as far as it was read: TGTGCCAGCAGCCCGGGGAGCACTGGGGCCAACGTC. Amino acids: CASSPGSTGANV. From start to end, the CDR3 is CASSPGSTGANVLTF.

This clone was detected ten times or more. From the germline J gene comes the end of the CDR3, since the read stops 3 residues before it. The chain is built from TRBV10-3 and TRBJ1-4; 7 bases are shared with TRBD1. J was trimmed by 5 bases and V by 3 bases; bases with no gene match: 6. Looked up from germline, CDR1 is ENHRY and CDR2 is SYGVKD. The CDR3 spans 15 residues. The CDR3 bases that were read are TGTGCCATCAGTGAAGGCGGGACAGAGAATGAAAAA. It encodes CAISEGGTENEK. The full CDR3 protein reads CAISEGGTENEKLFF.

In its sample, this clone was seen many times. The sequenced fragment ends 3 residues before the CDR3 boundary, so the rest is inferred from the germline J gene. The V and J genes are TRBV12-3 or TRBV12-4 and TRBJ1-2; maybe TRBD1 (5 bases). Trimming shortened V by 5 bases and J by 2 bases, and 9 bases separated the two germline ends. The CDR3 extends over 13 amino acids. The CDR3 here is CASSLRVNYGYTF. The covered CDR3 bases are TGTGCCAGCAGTCTCAGGGTGAACTATGGC.

In this sample, this clone turned up many times. The sequenced fragment ends 3 residues before the CDR3 boundary, so the rest is inferred from the germline J gene. This sample includes further DNA sequences coding for the same CDR3. The chain couples TRBV20-1 to TRBJ2-7; 10 bases are shared with TRBD1. The CDR3 is 14 residues long. The V gene end was trimmed by 3 bases and the J gene end by 2 bases; junction bases not matched to a gene: 4. CDR1 is DFQATT, CDR2 SNEGSKA, per germline (reference sequence). CDR3 sequence: CSARTGQGAYEQYF. The part of the CDR3 DNA that was read is TGCAGTGCTAGGACCGGACAGGGGGCCTACGAG.

This clone showed up many times. The read stops 3 residues short of the end of the CDR3; the missing end is completed from the germline J gene. This sequence joins TRBV19 and TRBJ1-3; TRBD1 matches 9 bases. This CDR3 has 15 amino acids. CDR1 and CDR2 from the germline V gene are LNHDA and SQIVND (reference sequence). V shed 6 bases and J 1 base; nucleotides not matched to a gene: 4. The sequenced CDR3 bases are TGTGCCAGTAGAAAACAGGGGGCATCTGGAAACACC. This gives the protein CASRKQGASGNT. The full CDR3 protein is CASRKQGASGNTIYF.